The rows below give T cell receptor beta chains drawn from one sample of a study of HIV-infected patients and healthy controls. MiXCR, applied by TCRdb to the 5' RACE reads, yields one record per CDR3 protein. The table has about 9,600 distinct CDR3 sequences, 5.2% seen once; the top ten hold more than 12%. This specimen was blood, taken before antiretroviral therapy. All receptors derive from an adult with HIV infection. The CDR3 runs from the conserved cysteine through the conserved F or W. D genes are given only for firm matches. Clone size, where shown, is once, few, many, or a class for clones that have expanded.

D gene: TRBD1
V gene: TRBV2
clone size: medium-sized
J gene: TRBJ1-1
CDR3 DNA: TGTGCCAGCAGTGAAACAGGGGTGCTCATGAACACTGAAGCTTTCTTT
CDR3 protein: CASSETGVLMNTEAFF

D gene: NA
V gene: TRBV13
clone size: many
J gene: TRBJ2-3
CDR3 DNA: TGTGCCAGCAGAACCGACAGTAGTTGGGCAGATACGCAGTATTTT
CDR3 protein: CASRTDSSWADTQYF

D gene: TRBD1
V gene: TRBV28
clone size: NA
J gene: TRBJ1-2
CDR3 DNA: TGTGCCAGCAGTTCCCCGACAGGGAGTACTTGGGGCTACACCTTC
CDR3 protein: CASSSPTGSTWGYTF

D gene: NA
V gene: TRBV29-1
clone size: many
J gene: TRBJ2-1
CDR3 DNA: TGCAGCGTCGGGGATGGGGTTGAGCAGTTCTTC
CDR3 protein: CSVGDGVEQFF

D gene: NA
V gene: TRBV27
clone size: many
J gene: TRBJ2-7
CDR3 DNA: TGTGCCAGCAGCTTGGCTAGCCTTTCCTACGAGCAGTACTTC
CDR3 protein: CASSLASLSYEQYF

D gene: NA
V gene: TRBV20-1
clone size: many
J gene: TRBJ2-3
CDR3 DNA: TGCAGTGCTGGACCCCGAGGCTCCCAATTGTTTCCTAGCACAGATACGCAGTATTTT
CDR3 protein: CSAGPRGSQLFPSTDTQYF

D gene: NA
V gene: TRBV12-3/TRBV12-4
clone size: NA
J gene: TRBJ2-1
CDR3 DNA: TGTGCCAGCCTCGATAGAGCGTACAATGAGCAGTTCTTC
CDR3 protein: CASLDRAYNEQFF

D gene: NA
V gene: TRBV24-1
clone size: medium-sized
J gene: TRBJ1-5
CDR3 DNA: TGTGCCCTCCTTGTTTCGACTCAGTCCAAATATAGCAATCAGCCCCAGCATTTT
CDR3 protein: CALLVSTQSKYSNQPQHF

D gene: TRBD2
V gene: TRBV28
clone size: many
J gene: TRBJ2-1
CDR3 DNA: TGTGCCAGCAGTTACCCGCCCGGGACTAGCGCATCCTATGAGCAGTTCTTC
CDR3 protein: CASSYPPGTSASYEQFF

D gene: TRBD2
V gene: TRBV7-2
clone size: many
J gene: TRBJ2-1
CDR3 DNA: TGTGCCAGCAGCTTAGAGGGGACTAGCAATTGGTGGAGTGAGCAGTTCTTC
CDR3 protein: CASSLEGTSNWWSEQFF

D gene: TRBD1
V gene: TRBV6-6
clone size: many
J gene: TRBJ1-4
CDR3 DNA: TGTGCCAGCAGTCCCTCCGGGACAGGGAATGAAAAACTGTTTTTT
CDR3 protein: CASSPSGTGNEKLFF

D gene: TRBD1
V gene: TRBV29-1
clone size: many
J gene: TRBJ2-2
CDR3 DNA: TGCAGCGTCCCCGGGACAGGGACCGGGGAGCTGTTTTTT
CDR3 protein: CSVPGTGTGELFF

D gene: TRBD2
V gene: TRBV20-1
clone size: many
J gene: TRBJ2-1
CDR3 DNA: TGCAGTGCTAGGGGGGACTATAAGGAGGTTGAGCAGTTCTTC
CDR3 protein: CSARGDYKEVEQFF

D gene: TRBD2
V gene: TRBV7-9
clone size: many
J gene: TRBJ2-7
CDR3 DNA: TGTGCCAGCGCCGGGACTAGCGGCTACGAGCAGTACTTC
CDR3 protein: CASAGTSGYEQYF

D gene: NA
V gene: TRBV20-1
clone size: many
J gene: TRBJ2-3
CDR3 DNA: TGCAGTGCTAGAATGGCCCGCCAAGATACGCAGTATTTT
CDR3 protein: CSARMARQDTQYF

D gene: TRBD1
V gene: TRBV6-5
clone size: many
J gene: TRBJ1-2
CDR3 DNA: TGTGCCAGCAGTCCGGACAGGAACAACTATGGCTACACCTTC
CDR3 protein: CASSPDRNNYGYTF

D gene: NA
V gene: TRBV7-9
clone size: many
J gene: TRBJ1-1
CDR3 DNA: TGTGCCAGCAGCCCGCCGCGAGACACTGAAGCTTTCTTT
CDR3 protein: CASSPPRDTEAFF

D gene: NA
V gene: TRBV20-1
clone size: NA
J gene: TRBJ1-5
CDR3 DNA: TGCAGTGCAACCCTCGACAGCGCTAATCAGCCCCAGCATTTT
CDR3 protein: CSATLDSANQPQHF